There are a few counts of the clone carrying this T cell receptor (beta chain). The data were obtained in a study of T-cell memory formation after mild COVID-19. One entry per CDR3 protein results from TCRdb running MiXCR on the 5' RACE reads. The table records 250,000 to 350,000 distinct CDR3 sequences, less than 20% of them present only once. The source is a young man who had mild COVID-19 (a few samples of this study predate the infection). Cell type and time point are not known. Sequenced sample: PBMCs or a T cell subset sorted from them (not recorded which).

The CDR3 spells CASSPDPQSSYEQYF. The CDR3 coding sequence is TGTGCCAGCAGTCCGGACCCTCAGAGCTCCTACGAGCAGTACTTC. The chain uses TRBV7-3 and TRBJ2-7; D remains unclear. Trimming took 6 bases from V and 0 from J, leaving 15 bases between them. The V gene's germline CDR1 is SGHTA and CDR2 FQGTGA. The CDR3 runs 15 residues.